These 17 T cell receptor beta chains were sequenced from one sample in a study of T cell clonotyping in hematopoietic cell transplantation. TCRdb's copy holds only in-frame clones and misses some; the assay was immunoSEQ multiplex PCR. The data contain about 45,000 clones, 94% of them singletons. Sequenced: peripheral blood mononuclear cells. These receptors all come from a woman aged 45-65 years in good health. Some clones in this sample may be carry-over from other donors' samples.

CDR3 DNA: TGTGCCAGCAGTGACTCAATGAACACCGGGGAGCTGTTTTTT. It translates to CASSDSMNTGELFF. The chain uses TRBV6-4 and TRBJ2-2; D remains unclear. The ends were cut back, 0 bases at V and 1 base at J, with 3 bases in the middle. The CDR3 length is 14 residues. Germline values: CDR1 MRHNA, CDR2 SNTAGT.

This clone was counted a few times. This chain uses TRBV6-1 with TRBJ1-6; weak D call: TRBD1 (6 bases). The CDR3 is 17 amino acids. Germline V lookup: CDR1 MNHNS, CDR2 SASEGT. Trimming shortened V by 4 bases and J by 9 bases, and 22 bases separated the two germline ends. As DNA, the CDR3 is TGTGCCAGCAGTGTATTTCAGGGGAACAGTAGAATTTCACCCCTCCACTTT. Its translation: CASSVFQGNSRISPLHF.

The V gene is TRBV4-1, the J gene TRBJ1-2, with D unclear. The germline V gene has CDR1 MGHRA and CDR2 YSYEKL. Between the trimmed V and J ends, which lost 0 bases and 8 bases, there was a span of 19 bases. The CDR3 length is 16 residues. Here the CDR3 DNA reads TGCGCCAGCAGCCAAGATCCGGGGAAACGGGCTGCGGGCTACACCTTC. This encodes CASSQDPGKRAAGYTF.

The chain couples TRBV4-3 to TRBJ2-1; the match to TRBD1 covers 9 bases. The germline gives CDR1 LGHNA, CDR2 YSLEER. The CDR3 is 18 amino acids. V lost 4 bases and J lost 0; bases outside the gene matches: 10. The CDR3 protein is CASSRYRGQTASYNEQFF. In DNA, the CDR3 is TGCGCCAGCAGCCGGTACAGGGGGCAAACTGCCTCCTACAATGAGCAGTTCTTC.

V and J are TRBV5-4 and TRBJ2-5; 14 bases are a match to TRBD2. The CDR3 is 16 amino acids. Germline trimming cut 4 bases from V and 5 bases from J; bases unmatched to any gene: 7. CDR1 and CDR2 (germline): SGHNT, YYREEE (reference sequence). CDR3 nucleotides: TGTGCCAGCAGCCCAGGACTAGCGGGGGGTCTGGAGACCCAGTACTTC. It specifies CASSPGLAGGLETQYF.

The chain has TRBV19 and TRBJ2-7; D assignment may be TRBD1 or TRBD2 (5 bases each). V lost 3 bases to trimming and J lost 2 bases, with 11 bases between them. Germline V gives CDR1 LNHDA, CDR2 SQIVND (reference sequence). The CDR3 totals 14 residues. CDR3 amino acids: CASSIRDGPYEQYF. The CDR3 DNA reads TGTGCCAGTAGTATCAGGGACGGCCCCTACGAGCAGTACTTC.

This clone was seen only once. The chain has TRBV4-2 and TRBJ2-2; D is tentatively TRBD1 or TRBD2 (6 bases each). Trimming took 1 base from V and 0 from J, leaving 12 bases between them. The CDR3 is made up of 17 amino acids. Germline V gene data show CDR1 as LGHNA and CDR2 as YNFKEQ. The CDR3 DNA reads as TGTGCCAGCAGCCAAGGGGGGGCTCTCACGAACACCGGGGAGCTGTTTTTT. Translation: CASSQGGALTNTGELFF.

This chain connects TRBV7-3 to TRBJ2-2; D gene uncertain. Germline values: CDR1 SGHTA, CDR2 FQGTGA. The CDR3 has 13 residues. V dropped 2 bases and J dropped 5 bases, with 6 bases sitting between them. Here the CDR3 reads CASSLPGTGELFF. As DNA, the CDR3 is TGTGCCAGCAGCTTACCCGGTACCGGGGAGCTGTTTTTT. Based on the CDR3 plus reference TRBV7-3 and TRBJ2-2, the full variable domain is GAGVSQTPSNKVTEKGKYVELRCDPISGHTALYWYRQSLGQGPEFLIYFQGTGAADDSGLPNDRFFAVRPEGSVSTLKIQRTERGDSAVYLCASSLPGTGELFFGEGSRLTVL.

This clone was detected a few times. This CDR3 is also generated by other DNA sequences in the sample. The rearrangement links TRBV11-2 to TRBJ1-1, with unresolved D. The CDR3 runs 13 residues. V lost 5 bases and J lost 2, with 9 bases in between. Germline V CDR1 and CDR2: SGHAT, FQNNGV. The CDR3, as DNA: TGTGCCAGCAGCCCCAACACAAACACTGAAGCTTTCTTT. Its protein is CASSPNTNTEAFF.

V is TRBV9 and J is TRBJ1-1; D remains ambiguous. With 2 bases removed from V and 0 bases from J, the gap between germline ends came to 8 bases. Germline V lookup: CDR1 SGDLS, CDR2 YYNGEE. The CDR3 totals 14 residues. The CDR3: CASSVSHMNTEAFF. The CDR3 region has the DNA TGTGCCAGCAGCGTTTCTCATATGAACACTGAAGCTTTCTTT.

This rearrangement joins TRBV7-2 to TRBJ1-6, with no clear D. V dropped 5 bases and J dropped 10 bases, with 15 bases sitting between them. Looked up from germline, CDR1 is SGHTA and CDR2 is FQGNSA. This CDR3 comprises 14 residues. The CDR3 DNA reads TGTGCCAGCAGCCCAGCGCAGGACTACTCACCCCTCCACTTT. Its translation is CASSPAQDYSPLHF.

This CDR3 is CASSIIVLGAEAFF. In DNA form, the CDR3 reads TGTGCCAGCAGTATCATCGTCCTGGGCGCTGAAGCTTTCTTT. The chain uses TRBV6-6 and TRBJ1-1; D not certain. Per the germline V gene, CDR1 is MNHNY and CDR2 is SVGAGI (reference sequence). Trimming left V 5 bases short and J 6 bases short, with 16 bases between. The CDR3 has 14 amino acids.

On this clone: This same CDR3 is encoded by further DNA sequences in the sample. The CDR3 loop reads CASSLGGTGSYEQYF. Written as DNA, the CDR3 is TGCGCCAGCAGCTTGGGAGGGACAGGCTCCTACGAGCAGTACTTC. The chain carries TRBV5-1 and TRBJ2-7, with 8 nucleotides matching TRBD1. This CDR3 contains 15 residues. Germline V CDR1 and CDR2: SGHRS, YFSETQ. V trimming: 0 bases; J trimming: 0 bases; junction bases outside the gene matches: 2.

CDR3 in DNA: TGTGCCAGCAGAGTGACTCCGTGGGGTCGGAGTGAAGCTTTCTTT. Protein sequence: CASRVTPWGRSEAFF. The chain joins TRBV2 to TRBJ1-1; D uncertain. The germline V gene has CDR1 SNHLY and CDR2 FYNNEI. This CDR3 spans 15 amino acids. V dropped 6 bases and J dropped 7 bases, with 21 bases sitting between them. Full variable domain (rest looked up from reference TRBV2 and TRBJ1-1): EPEVTQTPSHQVTQMGQEVILRCVPISNHLYFYWYRQILGQKVEFLVSFYNNEISEKSEIFDDQFSVERPDGSNFTLKIRSTKLEDSAMYFCASRVTPWGRSEAFFGQGTRLTVV.

The rearrangement uses TRBV11-3 and TRBJ2-2, with a tentative D call TRBD1 (5 bases). The CDR3 contains 14 residues. V lost 3 bases, J lost 6 bases, and 11 bases lay in between. The germline V gene has CDR1 SGHNT and CDR2 YENEEA. Here the CDR3 reads CASSLGRKSGELFF. The CDR3 DNA reads TGTGCCAGCAGCTTGGGGCGCAAATCCGGGGAGCTGTTTTTT.

This clone was recorded once. The rearrangement uses TRBV7-2 and TRBJ2-7; D possibly corresponds to TRBD2 (7 bases). CDR3 size: 16 residues. V lost 5 bases to trimming and J lost 0 bases, with 17 bases between them. The germline gives CDR1 SGHTA, CDR2 FQGNSA. The CDR3 region is CASSHRGATSSYEQYF. The DNA of the CDR3 is TGTGCCAGCAGCCATCGGGGGGCTACGAGCTCCTACGAGCAGTACTTC. Using reference TRBV7-2 and TRBJ2-7 for the parts outside the CDR3, the full variable domain is GAGVSQSPSNKVTEKGKDVELRCDPISGHTALYWYRQSLGQGLEFLIYFQGNSAPDKSGLPSDRFSAERTGGSVSTLTIQRTQQEDSAVYLCASSHRGATSSYEQYFGPGTRLTVT.

The rearrangement joins TRBV10-3 to TRBJ1-6; D is perhaps TRBD1 (6 bases). Trimming cost V 6 bases and J 7 bases, with 13 bases left between them. The CDR3 sequence is 14 residues long. The germline V gene encodes CDR1 ENHRY and CDR2 SYGVKD. The CDR3 loop reads CAIRDSNENSPLHF. The CDR3 DNA sequence: TGTGCCATCAGGGACAGCAATGAGAATTCACCCCTCCACTTT.